This entry concerns a single T cell receptor beta chain. Its antigen is not known. The entry originates in a study of cytomegalovirus exposure and HLA in healthy donors. Study observations and caveats: As a later analysis revealed, most CMV-associated TCR beta chains appeared HLA-restricted. TCR beta chain V- and J-gene trimming was linked, in a later analysis, to a missense variant in DCLRE1C.

Primers: 60 Vbeta forward and 13 Jbeta reverse. Clones were read by immunoSEQ multiplex PCR, and TCRdb kept only the in-frame ones, dropping some. This sample has about 140,000 clones, with roughly 80% found just once. Looked up from germline, CDR1 is SGHAT and CDR2 is FQNNGV. V lost 2 bases, J lost 6 bases, and 23 bases lay in between. The CDR3 is 17 residues long. The source of this sequence is a man aged 40-49 years in good health and CMV-seronegative. V usage is TRBV11-2 and J usage is TRBJ2-7; possible D gene TRBD2, 5 bases. Material: PBMCs. The CDR3 DNA sequence: TGTGCCAGCAGCTTATCTCCGGGGTCCCTGTTCTTATGCGAGCAGTACTTC. Amino acids: CASSLSPGSLFLCEQYF. The variable domain in full, with the rest retrieved from reference TRBV11-2 and TRBJ2-7, is EAGVAQSPRYKIIEKRQSVAFWCNPISGHATLYWYQQILGQGPKLLIQFQNNGVVDDSQLPKDRFSAERLKGVDSTLKIQPAKLEDSAVYLCASSLSPGSLFLCEQYFGPGTRLTVT.